Reported below is one T cell receptor beta chain. The CDR3 extends over 15 amino acids. Germline-derived CDR1 and CDR2 are LNHDA and SQIVND (reference sequence). Trimming stripped 0 bases from V and 0 bases from J, with 3 bases between. A single record per CDR3 protein comes from TCRdb applying MiXCR to the 5' RACE reads. The sample has about 340,000 distinct CDR3 sequences; roughly 15% are singletons. The data originate from a study of CD8 T cells in ankylosing spondylitis. Sequencing input: blood, either unsorted or a sorted T cell fraction (not recorded which). The rearrangement joins TRBV19 to TRBJ2-6; D remains unclear. This clonotype originated in a male donor with ankylosing spondylitis or in good health (not recorded which). This CDR3 reads CASSIDFSGANVLTF. The CDR3 DNA sequence: TGTGCCAGTAGTATAGACTTCTCTGGGGCCAACGTCCTGACTTTC.